Described below is a single TCR beta chain sequence and its context. What it recognizes is unknown. This record belongs to a study of T-cell reconstitution after alpha-beta-depleted transplantation in children. Study-wide findings and caveats: TCRbeta diversity was high at day 60 in some patients (a result of surviving recipient T cells and thymic progenitors). The study reportedly traced alpha-beta T cells about two months after transplant to several hundred expanded graft clones. Fresh T-cell production supplied most of the T-cell counts and diversity seen one year after transplant.

This sample's TCRbeta library carried unique molecular identifier barcodes. MiXCR was run by TCRdb on the PCR reads, yielding one entry per CDR3 protein. The profile covers just under 350,000 distinct CDR3 sequences, with about a sixth appearing a single time and around 41% taken by the ten largest. Germline CDR1 ENHRY, CDR2 SYGVKD. The CDR3 totals 15 residues. With 4 bases removed from V and 9 bases from J, the gap between germline ends came to 19 bases. The chain uses TRBV10-3 and TRBJ2-1; D not certain. This material consisted of PBMCs, mostly from graft donor cells, taken 360 days after TCRalphabeta/CD19-depleted stem cell transplant. This clonotype was sampled from a male patient between 2 and 10 years old who had a stem cell transplant for acute lymphoblastic leukemia, so the T cells may come from the graft donor. In DNA, the CDR3 is TGTGCCATCAGTGTCGCCGTCGGTAGCTCCGGTGAGCAGTTCTTC. Its protein product is CAISVAVGSSGEQFF.